This T cell receptor beta chain is drawn from a study of response to subunit inactivated influenza vaccine. This CDR3 comprises 12 residues. Germline V lookup: CDR1 DFQATT, CDR2 SNEGSKA (reference sequence). This clonotype has ten or more counts. What it recognizes is unknown. TCRdb processed the RT-PCR reads anew with MiXCR; each CDR3 protein has one entry. The repertoire has approximately 530,000 distinct CDR3 sequences, roughly 13% of them found once; the top ten carry about an eighth. Broader study findings: Few new T cells, the authors suggested, are recruited by each seasonal influenza vaccination.

The clonotype was recovered from a man aged 50 to 59 who received an inactivated influenza vaccine. V usage is TRBV20-1 and J usage is TRBJ2-7; TRBD2 agrees at 7 bases. This specimen consisted of PBMCs from blood, obtained roughly 48 days after vaccination. The CDR3 loop reads CASGREELEQYF. The CDR3 nucleotides read TGCGCTAGCGGTAGGGAGGAGCTCGAGCAGTACTTC.